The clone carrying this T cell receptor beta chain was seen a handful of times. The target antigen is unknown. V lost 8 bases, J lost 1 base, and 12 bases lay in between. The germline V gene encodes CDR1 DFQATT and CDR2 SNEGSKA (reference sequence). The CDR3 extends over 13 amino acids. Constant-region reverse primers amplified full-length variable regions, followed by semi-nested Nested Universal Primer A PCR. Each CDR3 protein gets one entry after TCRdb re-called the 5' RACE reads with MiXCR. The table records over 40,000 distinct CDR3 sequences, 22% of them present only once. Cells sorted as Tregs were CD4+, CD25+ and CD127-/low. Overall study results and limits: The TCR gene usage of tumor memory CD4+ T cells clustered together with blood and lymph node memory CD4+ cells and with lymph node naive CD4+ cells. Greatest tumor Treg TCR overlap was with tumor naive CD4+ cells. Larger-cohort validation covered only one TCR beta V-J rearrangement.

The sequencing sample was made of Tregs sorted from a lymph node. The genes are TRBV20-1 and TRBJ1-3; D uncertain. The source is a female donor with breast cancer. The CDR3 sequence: CSTPGVSGNTIYF. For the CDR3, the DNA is TGCAGTACGCCGGGAGTATCTGGAAACACCATATATTTT.